This TCR beta chain stems from a study of vaccination effects on CD4 cells after COVID-19. V lost 7 bases to trimming and J lost 7 bases, with 17 bases between them. This CDR3 is 13 amino acids long. Germline CDR1 reads SEHNR; CDR2 reads FQNEAQ (reference sequence). Libraries were prepared by immunoSEQ multiplex PCR; TCRdb keeps only in-frame clonotypes and omits some of them. The table shows more than 35,000 clones, with around 72% occurring only once. Sequencing in the ViraFEST assay came after antigen-specific CD4+ T cells had been expanded with viral peptide pools, which were used to stimulate PBMC. Cultured cells yielded isolated CD4+ T cells after less than 11 days. PCR showed that the person got SARS-CoV-2 infection at some point between March and December 2020. Turning to this clone: Its target is not known.

General study findings and limits: There were few convalescent patients in the study and no early post-infection timepoints.

The chain has TRBV7-9 and TRBJ2-7, with D maybe TRBD2 (6 bases). The material was CD4+ T cells from PBMCs cultured with a peptide pool, obtained before COVID-19 vaccination. The sequence was collected from a human donor who had a prior SARS-CoV-2 infection. The CDR3 sequence: CASTGGPTREQYF. DNA of the CDR3: TGTGCCAGCACCGGGGGTCCTACGAGGGAGCAGTACTTC.